The sequence of this T cell receptor beta chain was determined in a study of CD8+CD57+ T cells in acquired aplastic anemia. About the research overall: When averaged, DNA from sorted CD4+ and CD8+ cells came to 3.2 ug. Read counts for CD4+ cells (from healthy donors) averaged about 10.8 million.

Germline V gene data show CDR1 as DFQATT and CDR2 as SNEGSKA (reference sequence). The CDR3 spans 16 residues. V gave up 0 bases and J gave up 6 bases, with 18 bases separating them. Using genomic DNA as the template, TCR beta VDJ and CDR3 profiling was carried out. Via MiXCR, TCRdb re-called the reads, giving one row per CDR3 protein. The table lists about 210,000 distinct CDR3 sequences, 30% to 40% of them singletons. This chain joins TRBV20-1 and TRBJ2-1; D is perhaps TRBD1 or TRBD2 (6 bases each). The receptor comes from a human donor in good health, serving as a control. The specimen was sorted CD4+, CD8+, or CD8+CD57+ T cells (not recorded which) from PBMCs. CDR3 residues: CSARDPRGAGVNEQFF. The CDR3 coding sequence is TGCAGTGCTAGAGATCCGCGCGGGGCAGGGGTCAATGAGCAGTTCTTC.